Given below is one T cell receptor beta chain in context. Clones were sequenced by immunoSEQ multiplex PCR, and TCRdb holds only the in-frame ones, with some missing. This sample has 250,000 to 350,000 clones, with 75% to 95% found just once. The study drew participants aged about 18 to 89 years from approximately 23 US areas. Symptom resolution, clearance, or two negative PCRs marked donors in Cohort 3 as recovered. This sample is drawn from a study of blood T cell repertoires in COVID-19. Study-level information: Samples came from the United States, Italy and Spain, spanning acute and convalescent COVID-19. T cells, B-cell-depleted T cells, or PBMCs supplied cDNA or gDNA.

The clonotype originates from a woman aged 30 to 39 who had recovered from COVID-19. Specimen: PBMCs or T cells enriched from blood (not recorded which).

The CDR3 loop is CASSLTGTRRETQYF. The CDR3, as DNA: TGCGCCAGCAGCCTTACCGGGACTAGACGAGAGACCCAGTACTTC. The rearrangement links TRBV4-1 to TRBJ2-5; 8 bases line up with TRBD2. This CDR3 has 15 amino acids. The germline CDR1 and CDR2 sequences are MGHRA and YSYEKL. V lost 4 bases to trimming and J lost 4 bases; unmatched junction nucleotides: 8.